One sample yielded the 10 T cell receptor beta chains listed below, sequenced in a study of control samples from healthy donors and cancer patients. TCRdb's table, derived via immunoSEQ multiplex PCR, lists solely in-frame clones and lacks some. The table records 200,000 or so clones, just under 95% of them present only once. Sequencing used blood. The receptors stem from a man aged 45-60 years in good health.

The chain uses TRBV9 and TRBJ1-1; D unresolved. Between the trimmed V and J ends, which lost 2 bases and 0 bases, there was a span of 11 bases. Per germline, CDR1 SGDLS and CDR2 YYNGEE. The CDR3 is made up of 15 amino acids. The chain's CDR3 is CASSVSTAMNTEAFF. DNA for the CDR3: TGTGCCAGCAGCGTTTCAACAGCCATGAACACTGAAGCTTTCTTT.

The chain combines TRBV28 with TRBJ1-1, with D possibly matching TRBD1 (5 bases). Trimming removed 2 bases at V and 1 base at J, with 8 bases between. The germline CDR1 and CDR2 sequences are MDHEN and SYDVKM. The CDR3 has 14 residues. The CDR3 here is CASSLGAKNTEAFF. The DNA for the CDR3 is TGTGCCAGCAGTTTAGGGGCTAAGAACACTGAAGCTTTCTTT.

The rearrangement joins TRBV29-1 to TRBJ2-3; 11 nucleotides match TRBD1. The CDR3 runs to 14 residues. After removal of 6 bases from V and 4 bases from J, the junction contained 6 bases not matched to a gene. Germline V lookup: CDR1 SQVTM, CDR2 ANQGSEA. The CDR3 protein is CSVVDRGQADTQYF. The CDR3 bases are TGCAGCGTCGTGGACAGGGGGCAAGCAGATACGCAGTATTTT.

J is TRBJ1-5 and V is TRBV5-1; D remains unclear. The germline CDR1 and CDR2 sequences are SGHRS and YFSETQ. V shed 1 base and J shed 5 bases, with 7 bases lying between them. There are 13 residues in the CDR3. Here the CDR3 DNA reads TGCGCCAGCAGCTTGTTGGGGTATCAGCCCCAGCATTTT. This translates into CASSLLGYQPQHF. Full variable domain (missing parts from reference TRBV5-1 and TRBJ1-5): KAGVTQTPRYLIKTRGQQVTLSCSPISGHRSVSWYQQTPGQGLQFLFEYFSETQRNKGNFPGRFSGRQFSNSRSEMNVSTLELGDSALYLCASSLLGYQPQHFGDGTRLSIL.

This sequence joins TRBV21-1 and TRBJ2-7. TRBV21-1 is deemed a pseudogene. CDR3 length: 14 amino acids. As DNA, the CDR3 is TGTGCCAGCAGCGTGGGGGAGCCCTCCTACGAGCAGTACGTC. This gives the protein CASSVGEPSYEQYV.

V usage is TRBV6-5 and J usage is TRBJ2-2; perhaps TRBD2 as D (6 bases). The ends were cut back, 8 bases at V and 1 base at J, with 8 bases in the middle. The CDR3 runs to 13 residues. Germline V gene lookup returns CDR1 MNHEY and CDR2 SVGAGI. This CDR3 reads CASGRGNTGELFF. The CDR3 DNA sequence: TGTGCCAGCGGGCGGGGGAACACCGGGGAGCTGTTTTTT.

The rearrangement links TRBV11-2 to TRBJ2-5; 8 bases are shared with TRBD1. The CDR3 contains 17 residues. V shed 5 bases and J 5 bases; nucleotides not matched to a gene: 16. CDR1 and CDR2 from the germline V gene are SGHAT and FQNNGV. CDR3 nucleotide sequence: TGTGCCAGCAGCGGGCGATCCGGGACAGGACCCGGGGAGACCCAGTACTTC. It encodes CASSGRSGTGPGETQYF.

The J gene is TRBJ2-3, the V gene TRBV6-5; D unclear. The CDR3 consists of 13 residues. Germline V gene data show CDR1 as MNHEY and CDR2 as SVGAGI. The V end lost 1 base, the J end lost 2 bases, and 4 bases lay between the germline ends. CDR3 DNA: TGTGCCAGCAGTTACTGGGACACAGATACGCAGTATTTT. This codes for CASSYWDTDTQYF.

The rearrangement links TRBV19 to TRBJ1-1; D gene uncertain. Germline V CDR1 and CDR2: LNHDA, SQIVND (reference sequence). Between the trimmed V and J ends, which lost 3 bases and 5 bases, there was a span of 10 bases. CDR3 length: 13 amino acids. The CDR3 spells CASSIRGQTEAFF. The CDR3 region has the DNA TGTGCCAGTAGTATTAGAGGGCAAACTGAAGCTTTCTTT. Full variable domain (remainder filled in from reference TRBV19 and TRBJ1-1): DGGITQSPKYLFRKEGQNVTLSCEQNLNHDAMYWYRQDPGQGLRLIYYSQIVNDFQKGDIAEGYSVSREKKESFPLTVTSAQKNPTAFYLCASSIRGQTEAFFGQGTRLTVV.

In DNA form, the CDR3 reads TGTGCCAGCAGCCACGGGGATTCTAATGAAAAACTGTTTTTT. It is translated as CASSHGDSNEKLFF. The V and J genes are TRBV4-2 and TRBJ1-4; D unclear. V was clipped by 3 bases and J by 3 bases, with 8 bases between them. Germline V gene sequence: CDR1 LGHNA, CDR2 YNFKEQ. This CDR3 is 14 amino acids long.